Following are 10 T cell receptor beta chains from one sample sequenced in a study of siplizumab effects on memory and regulatory T cells. Sequencing was performed with immunoSEQ multiplex PCR; in TCRdb, only in-frame clones are kept and a portion is missing. The sample yields around 100,000 clones, roughly 93% seen once. The sequenced sample consisted of Tregs sorted from blood. The receptors were gathered from a human donor in good health.

This clone is a singleton in its sample. The chain employs TRBV27 and TRBJ2-1; D unclear. The CDR3 sequence is 13 residues long. V was clipped by 3 bases and J by 7 bases, with 10 bases between them. Germline assignment: CDR1 MNHEY and CDR2 SMNVEV (reference sequence). In DNA, the CDR3 is TGTGCCAGCAGTTTCGTCCCACAAAATGAGCAGTTCTTC. It translates to CASSFVPQNEQFF.

This chain links TRBV7-2 with TRBJ1-1; no clear D. The germline V and J ends were trimmed by 5 bases and 1 base, with 14 bases remaining between them. CDR1 SGHTA and CDR2 FQGNSA come from the germline V gene. The CDR3 contains 15 residues. Here the CDR3 reads CASSPRGRRNTEAFF. The CDR3 DNA reads as TGTGCCAGCAGCCCAAGAGGGAGAAGGAACACTGAAGCTTTCTTT.

The chain couples TRBV21-1 to TRBJ2-7. TRBV21-1 is a recognized pseudogene. The CDR3 runs to 11 residues. The CDR3 region is CASRVPYEQYF. DNA for the CDR3: TGTGCCAGCAGGGTACCCTACGAGCAGTACTTC.

This clone was seen a single time. Here the CDR3 reads CASSELSRGSNQPQHF. The DNA for the CDR3 is TGTGCCAGCAGTGAATTGTCCAGGGGAAGCAATCAGCCCCAGCATTTT. The rearrangement uses TRBV6-1 and TRBJ1-5, with D possibly being TRBD1 (6 bases). The ends were cut back, 2 bases at V and 1 base at J, with 12 bases in the middle. Germline loops: CDR1 MNHNS, CDR2 SASEGT. The CDR3 is 16 amino acids.

V gene TRBV6-5 combines with J gene TRBJ2-7; TRBD1 matches 9 bases. The V and J ends lost 5 bases and 8 bases, in that order; junction bases with no gene match: 10. Per germline, CDR1 MNHEY and CDR2 SVGAGI. This CDR3 comprises 14 residues. CDR3 in amino acids: CASSPGTGSRKQYF. The CDR3 DNA is TGTGCCAGCAGTCCCGGGACAGGGAGTAGGAAGCAGTACTTC.

The chain has TRBV20-1 and TRBJ1-1; D is uncertain. Germline V gene lookup returns CDR1 DFQATT and CDR2 SNEGSKA (reference sequence). CDR3 size: 10 residues. The CDR3, as DNA: TGCAGCCTTATCATCACTGAAGCTTTCTTT. It codes for CSLIITEAFF.

The V call is TRBV7-9, the J call TRBJ2-1; TRBD2 agrees at 8 bases. The length of the CDR3 is 17 residues. V shed 5 bases, J shed 2 bases, and the junction held 11 bases outside the gene matches. Germline V gene lookup returns CDR1 SEHNR and CDR2 FQNEAQ (reference sequence). CDR3 nucleotides: TGTGCCAGCAGCCAAAGGGGTACTAGCGGAGCCTACAATGAGCAGTTCTTC. This sequence encodes CASSQRGTSGAYNEQFF.

This chain connects TRBV29-1 to TRBJ2-1, with D hard to call. Germline-derived CDR1 and CDR2 are SQVTM and ANQGSEA. Between the trimmed V and J ends, which lost 8 bases and 2 bases, there was a span of 10 bases. The CDR3 has 12 residues. Here the CDR3 DNA reads TGCAGCCCCATGCTCCCCTACAATGAGCAGTTCTTC. It specifies CSPMLPYNEQFF.

This chain joins TRBV28 and TRBJ1-5; 8 bases line up with TRBD1. This CDR3 comprises 17 residues. J lost 9 bases, V lost 5 bases, and 18 bases had no gene match. Germline CDR1 reads MDHEN; CDR2 reads SYDVKM. DNA of the CDR3: TGTGCCAGCAGTCCAGGGGGCGTTAGCTCTCCCGTCTGGCCCCAGCATTTT. It codes for CASSPGGVSSPVWPQHF.

This rearrangement joins TRBV18 to TRBJ1-4, with D perhaps matching TRBD1 (6 bases). The CDR3 is made up of 16 amino acids. V was shortened by 7 bases and J by 3 bases, with 18 bases between the two germline ends. Germline values: CDR1 KGHSH, CDR2 LQKENI. CDR3 nucleotides: TGTGCCAGCTGTCACCGTCGGGGGCTGGCTAATGAAAAACTGTTTTTT. The encoded protein is CASCHRRGLANEKLFF. The variable domain in full, completed from reference TRBV18 and TRBJ1-4, reads NAGVMQNPRHLVRRRGQEARLRCSPMKGHSHVYWYRQLPEEGLKFMVYLQKENIIDESGMPKERFSAEFPKEGPSILRIQQVVRGDSAAYFCASCHRRGLANEKLFFGSGTQLSVL.